This TCR beta chain was recorded in a study of T cell repertoires in cytomegalovirus infection. In this sample, this clonotype turned up many times. In TCRdb, the reads were re-called with MiXCR into one record per CDR3 protein. The sample has some 700,000 distinct CDR3 sequences; 35% are singletons. The clonotype was recovered from a human donor in good health (CMV status not recorded). Some clones in this sample may be carry-over from other donors' samples. The specimen sequenced was PBMCs.

Here the CDR3 reads CASSLEAGAQPQHF. In DNA, the CDR3 is TGTGCCAGCAGCTTAGAGGCAGGGGCTCAGCCCCAGCATTTT. The chain is built from TRBV7-6 and TRBJ1-5, with D maybe TRBD1 (6 bases). This CDR3 has 14 residues. Germline V gene sequence: CDR1 SGHVS, CDR2 FNYEAQ. Trimming cost V 1 base and J 6 bases, with 10 bases left between them. Full variable domain (remainder filled in from reference TRBV7-6 and TRBJ1-5): GAGVSQSPRYKVTKRGQDVALRCDPISGHVSLYWYRQALGQGPEFLTYFNYEAQQDKSGLPNDRFSAERPEGSISTLTIQRTEQRDSAMYRCASSLEAGAQPQHFGDGTRLSIL.